These 26 T cell receptor beta chains came from one sample sequenced in a study of Graves' ophthalmopathy and Graves' hyperthyroidism. Investigators amplified TCR beta CDR3 regions from RNA transcripts. HTBI-primed RT-PCR formed the first round, and a multiplex PCR formed the second. TCRdb ran MiXCR on the multiplex PCR reads and lists one entry per CDR3 protein. Of hundreds of thousands of distinct CDR3 sequences detected, around a fifth appear once; the ten largest clones hold under 3.5%. Material for sequencing was peripheral blood. These receptors all come from a woman aged 18-29 years with stable Graves' hyperthyroidism.

This clonotype has just a few counts. The gene calls are TRBV14 and TRBJ1-4; D is ambiguous. V lost 1 base, J lost 8 bases, and 8 bases lay in between. The CDR3 spans 13 residues. Germline loops: CDR1 SGHDN, CDR2 FVKESK. This CDR3 reads CASSQGPEEKLFF. As DNA, the CDR3 is TGTGCCAGCAGCCAAGGGCCCGAGGAAAAACTGTTTTTT. Together with reference TRBV14 and TRBJ1-4, the CDR3 gives the full variable domain: EAGVTQFPSHSVIEKGQTVTLRCDPISGHDNLYWYRRVMGKEIKFLLHFVKESKQDESGMPNNRFLAERTGGTYSTLKVQPAELEDSGVYFCASSQGPEEKLFFGSGTQLSVL.

There are many counts of this clonotype. V gene TRBV6-2 or TRBV6-3 combines with J gene TRBJ2-5, with unresolved D. The V end lost 4 bases, the J end lost 5 bases, and 8 bases lay between the germline ends. The CDR3 loop spans 12 amino acids. From germline, CDR1 is MNHEY and CDR2 SVGEGT. Here the CDR3 reads CASSSDFETQYF. CDR3 bases: TGTGCCAGCAGTTCCGACTTCGAGACCCAGTACTTC.

The chain links TRBV4-2 to TRBJ2-7, with D perhaps given as TRBD1 or TRBD2 (5 bases each). V dropped 8 bases and J dropped 0 bases, with 23 bases sitting between them. The CDR3 consists of 17 residues. Per germline, CDR1 LGHNA and CDR2 YNFKEQ. In nucleotides, the CDR3 is TGTGCCAGCTCACCCCGGGTCCGGGACCGATACTCCTACGAGCAGTACTTC. Amino acid sequence: CASSPRVRDRYSYEQYF.

In this sample, this clonotype turned up many times. V and J are TRBV6-5 and TRBJ2-5; D possibly corresponds to TRBD1 (5 bases). Trimming took off 6 bases at V and 5 bases at J, with 13 bases between the two ends. This CDR3 contains 13 residues. The germline CDR1 and CDR2 sequences are MNHEY and SVGAGI. The DNA for the CDR3 is TGTGCCAGCAGAATGGCAGGGCAGGAGACCCAGTACTTC. Translated: CASRMAGQETQYF.

This clonotype was seen many times. V usage is TRBV7-3 and J usage is TRBJ2-7; a weak D match, TRBD1 (5 bases). Germline loops: CDR1 SGHTA, CDR2 FQGTGA. V lost 5 bases, J lost 2 bases, and 13 bases lay in between. This CDR3 has 14 residues. The CDR3: CASSPPEGAYEQYF. The CDR3 region has the DNA TGTGCCAGCAGCCCTCCGGAAGGGGCCTACGAGCAGTACTTC.

This clonotype occurred a few times. The V and J genes are TRBV6-1 and TRBJ1-3; TRBD1 matches at 7 bases. With 5 bases clipped from V and 2 bases from J, the junction kept 3 bases outside the gene matches. This CDR3 region has 14 residues. Germline V gives CDR1 MNHNS, CDR2 SASEGT. CDR3 nucleotides: TGTGCCAGCAGTACCGGGACAGCTGGAAACACCATATATTTT. Protein product: CASSTGTAGNTIYF.

At least ten counts were recorded for this clonotype. The V gene is TRBV7-8, the J gene TRBJ1-5; D gene unclear. CDR3 length: 14 residues. Germline lookup yields CDR1 SGHVS and CDR2 FQNEAQ. V lost 2 bases, J lost 9 bases, and 14 bases lay in between. CDR3 nucleotides: TGTGCCAGCAGCTTACTGCCCCTTCCCGGGCCCCAGCATTTT. It yields the protein CASSLLPLPGPQHF.

The chain carries TRBV6-1 and TRBJ2-7, with D perhaps TRBD1 (5 bases). The CDR3 totals 13 residues. Trimming removed 8 bases at V and 4 bases at J, with 15 bases between. Germline V CDR1 and CDR2: MNHNS, SASEGT. CDR3 in DNA: TGTGCCAGCCTCAGGGAAGTTGGATACGAGCAGTACTTC. Protein product: CASLREVGYEQYF.

The J gene is TRBJ1-5, the V gene TRBV6-1; D possibly corresponds to TRBD1 (5 bases). CDR3 length equals 16 residues. Trimming removed 6 bases at V and 0 bases at J, with 15 bases between. Germline CDR1 is MNHNS and CDR2 is SASEGT. CDR3 loop: CASRPDSATSNQPQHF. DNA for the CDR3: TGTGCCAGCAGACCTGACAGCGCGACTAGCAATCAGCCCCAGCATTTT.

This clonotype was counted at least ten times. This chain links TRBV7-6 with TRBJ1-1; no clear D. The V end was cut by 5 bases, the J end by 4 bases, with 11 bases between. Germline CDR1 is SGHVS and CDR2 is FNYEAQ. This CDR3 contains 13 residues. CDR3 residues: CASSVGFGTEAFF. The CDR3 DNA follows: TGTGCCAGCAGCGTTGGTTTCGGCACTGAAGCTTTCTTT. Full variable domain (missing parts from reference TRBV7-6 and TRBJ1-1): GAGVSQSPRYKVTKRGQDVALRCDPISGHVSLYWYRQALGQGPEFLTYFNYEAQQDKSGLPNDRFSAERPEGSISTLTIQRTEQRDSAMYRCASSVGFGTEAFFGQGTRLTVV.

Regarding this clonotype: A read error may be the cause here, since a much bigger clone is one base away. The final CDR3 position lacks the conserved phenylalanine or tryptophan, pointing to a likely read error. The gene calls are TRBV20-1 and TRBJ2-3, with 9 bases aligning to TRBD2. The trim removed 5 bases at V and 0 bases at J, leaving 6 bases unmatched. The length of the CDR3 is 15 residues. The germline gives CDR1 DFQATT, CDR2 SNEGSKA (reference sequence). In DNA form, the CDR3 reads TGCAGTGCTGAGACTAGCGGAGCTAGCACAGATACGCAGTATTGT. This gives the protein CSAETSGASTDTQYC.

A word on this clonotype: An end of the junction differs from the germline gene, which may be a read error. The CDR3 DNA reads as TGTGTCAGCAGTTTGCCCCCCCGAGGTTCTGGCTACACCTTC. It translates to CVSSLPPRGSGYTF. The rearrangement joins TRBV28 to TRBJ1-2; D not certain. The V gene's germline CDR1 is MDHEN and CDR2 SYDVKM. CDR3 length equals 14 residues.

This clonotype has ten or more counts. The chain couples TRBV19 to TRBJ1-1; 7 nucleotides align to TRBD1. This CDR3 spans 14 amino acids. With 3 bases clipped from V and 3 bases from J, the junction kept 4 bases outside the gene matches. Germline lookup yields CDR1 LNHDA and CDR2 SQIVND (reference sequence). CDR3 protein: CASSIEGAYTEAFF. DNA for the CDR3: TGTGCCAGTAGTATTGAGGGGGCGTACACTGAAGCTTTCTTT.

The rearrangement uses TRBV5-4 and TRBJ2-7, with 7 bases lining up with TRBD1. Germline V gene data show CDR1 as SGHNT and CDR2 as YYREEE (reference sequence). The CDR3 has 15 amino acids. With 0 bases clipped from V and 4 bases from J, the junction kept 7 bases outside the gene matches. CDR3 sequence (DNA): TGTGCCAGCAGCTTGGTCAGGGGGATCGGGTACGAGCAGTACTTC. It specifies CASSLVRGIGYEQYF.

This clonotype came up many times. The J gene is TRBJ1-1, the V gene TRBV15; D not certain. The germline V gene encodes CDR1 LNHNV and CDR2 YYDKDF (reference sequence). V was clipped by 3 bases and J by 1 base, with 12 bases between them. The CDR3 extends over 15 amino acids. The CDR3 spells CATSRGYRGNTEAFF. For the CDR3, the DNA is TGTGCCACCAGCAGGGGATACAGAGGGAACACTGAAGCTTTCTTT. Supplemented by reference TRBV15 and TRBJ1-1, the full variable domain reads DAMVIQNPRYQVTQFGKPVTLSCSQTLNHNVMYWYQQKSSQAPKLLFHYYDKDFNNEADTPDNFQSRRPNTSFCFLDIRSPGLGDTAMYLCATSRGYRGNTEAFFGQGTRLTVV.

With respect to this clonotype: One end of the junction varies from germline; a read error may be responsible. V and J are TRBV18 and TRBJ2-5; 7 bases match TRBD2. The CDR3 consists of 14 residues. The V gene's germline CDR1 is KGHSH and CDR2 LQKENI. The CDR3 here is CASLPGLAEETQYF. CDR3 DNA: TGTGCCAGCTTACCAGGGCTAGCGGAAGAGACCCAGTACTTC.

This chain links TRBV27 with TRBJ2-7; 11 bases fit TRBD2. The J segment lost 4 bases and the V segment lost 11 bases, leaving 10 bases of the junction unmatched. The CDR3 has 14 residues. Per germline, CDR1 MNHEY and CDR2 SMNVEV (reference sequence). CDR3 DNA sequence: TGTGCCGGAATAGCGGGAGGGCTGTGGTACGAGCAGTACTTC. It codes for CAGIAGGLWYEQYF.

The gene calls are TRBV5-1 and TRBJ2-4, with D perhaps TRBD1 or TRBD2 (6 bases each). This CDR3 spans 16 amino acids. Trimming took off 0 bases at V and 0 bases at J, with 10 bases between the two ends. Per the germline V gene, CDR1 is SGHRS and CDR2 is YFSETQ. The CDR3 nucleotides read TGCGCCAGCAGCTTGGGGGGGGCCTTAGCCAAAAACATTCAGTACTTC. It yields the protein CASSLGGALAKNIQYF.

This clonotype appeared many times. The V gene is TRBV28, the J gene TRBJ2-2; TRBD2 agrees at 7 bases. CDR1 MDHEN and CDR2 SYDVKM come from the germline V gene. This CDR3 has 15 amino acids. With V trimmed by 9 bases and J by 2 bases, 9 bases remained unmatched. CDR3 in amino acids: CASGVSAGNTGELFF. The CDR3 region has the DNA TGTGCCAGTGGTGTATCAGCGGGAAACACCGGGGAGCTGTTTTTT.

The chain has TRBV20-1 and TRBJ2-2; 8 nucleotides agree with TRBD1. V was clipped by 6 bases and J by 7 bases; unmatched bases: 16. The germline gives CDR1 DFQATT, CDR2 SNEGSKA (reference sequence). The CDR3 has 16 residues. The CDR3 here is CSAVAMLVGTGGELFF. In DNA, the CDR3 is TGCAGTGCGGTAGCCATGTTAGTGGGGACAGGCGGGGAGCTGTTTTTT.

In this sample, this clonotype turned up many times. The chain couples TRBV5-1 to TRBJ1-2, with 7 bases aligning to TRBD1. CDR1 SGHRS and CDR2 YFSETQ come from the germline V gene. This CDR3 is built from 13 residues. V gave up 4 bases and J gave up 5 bases; unmatched junction bases: 5. The CDR3 region has the DNA TGCGCCAGCAGCGTACAGGGGCGTTATGGCTACACCTTC. Encoded protein: CASSVQGRYGYTF. Full variable domain (outside the CDR3, taken from reference TRBV5-1 and TRBJ1-2): KAGVTQTPRYLIKTRGQQVTLSCSPISGHRSVSWYQQTPGQGLQFLFEYFSETQRNKGNFPGRFSGRQFSNSRSEMNVSTLELGDSALYLCASSVQGRYGYTFGSGTRLTVV.

This clonotype turned up a few times. This rearrangement joins TRBV7-2 to TRBJ2-5; 7 bases fit TRBD2. The CDR3 totals 16 residues. V gave up 5 bases and J gave up 5 bases; unmatched junction bases: 14. Per the germline V gene, CDR1 is SGHTA and CDR2 is FQGNSA. The CDR3 sequence: CASSRVSRGSGETQYF. The DNA of the CDR3 is TGTGCCAGCAGCCGCGTCTCGCGCGGGAGCGGGGAGACCCAGTACTTC.

This clonotype showed up many times. V and J are TRBV28 and TRBJ1-2, with D possibly being TRBD1 (5 bases). This CDR3 has 13 residues. The germline V and J ends were trimmed by 3 bases and 5 bases, with 10 bases remaining between them. CDR1 MDHEN and CDR2 SYDVKM come from the germline V gene. The CDR3 sequence: CASSFRGRYGYTF. DNA for the CDR3: TGTGCCAGCAGTTTTAGGGGACGGTATGGCTACACCTTC.

The table lists this clonotype with many counts. The V call is TRBV12-3 or TRBV12-4, the J call TRBJ2-2, with D perhaps TRBD1 (5 bases). This CDR3 has 16 amino acids. The V and J ends lost 3 bases and 1 base respectively, with 12 bases between them. The chain's CDR3 is CASSFRQTLNTGELFF. The CDR3 DNA reads TGTGCCAGCAGTTTCAGACAGACCCTGAACACCGGGGAGCTGTTTTTT.

This clonotype showed up just once. V gene TRBV6-1 combines with J gene TRBJ1-6; 7 bases line up with TRBD1. Germline CDR1 is MNHNS and CDR2 is SASEGT. J gave up 18 bases and V 4 bases, and 15 bases lay outside the gene matches. This CDR3 contains 14 residues. Here the CDR3 DNA reads TGTGCCAGCAGTGGCAGACAGGGCACTTCACACCACCACTTT. Amino acids: CASSGRQGTSHHHF.

Ten or more counts support this clonotype. This sequence joins TRBV2 and TRBJ2-7; 7 nucleotides line up with TRBD2. J was trimmed by 11 bases and V by 7 bases; bases with no gene match: 8. This CDR3 contains 11 residues. CDR1 SNHLY and CDR2 FYNNEI come from the germline V gene. CDR3 in DNA: TGTGCCAGCACCACCGGGGGGACTAAGTACTTC. Protein sequence: CASTTGGTKYF. The complete variable domain, with remaining parts taken from reference TRBV2 and TRBJ2-7, reads EPEVTQTPSHQVTQMGQEVILRCVPISNHLYFYWYRQILGQKVEFLVSFYNNEISEKSEIFDDQFSVERPDGSNFTLKIRSTKLEDSAMYFCASTTGGTKYFGPGTRLTVT.